This T cell receptor (beta chain) is drawn from a study of T-cell memory formation after mild COVID-19 (dated by TCRdb to about 2021). In terms of the full investigation: Most TCR sequence clusters were specific to one of the two donors. In a couple of donors, T-cell clones that expanded and contracted after mild COVID-19 were tracked by sequencing TCRalpha and TCRbeta repertoires over time. Two young, previously healthy adult volunteers made up the cohort, one male and one female.

The listed sequencing device is Illumina NovaSeq 6000. Using 5'RACE with constant-segment primers, TCRalpha and TCRbeta cDNA libraries were constructed, with sample barcodes and unique molecular identifiers added in the process. Trizol reagent was used to extract RNA from every sample. The libraries were amplified in two PCR steps, and the second step added a second sample barcode and Illumina TruSeq adapters. The libraries were sequenced on an Illumina NovaSeq using 2 x 150 bp paired-end reads. Per the original workflow: With migec v1.2.7, reads were demultiplexed and then collapsed into UMI-guided consensus sequences. Using mixcr v2.1.11, the UMI consensuses were aligned to TRA and TRB V and J templates and assembled into clonotypes. Clonotypes were classified as expanded or contracted when called significant by both edgeR and NoisET, with noise models trained on biological replicates. For edgeR calls, the thresholds were a false discovery rate-adjusted p below 0.01 and a log2 fold-change of 1. As an exploratory analysis of dynamics, PCA with hierarchical clustering was applied to max-normalized trajectories of the 1000 most abundant clonotypes. Separately sequenced CD4+ and CD8+ repertoires were used to assign the CD4 or CD8 phenotype of responding clones. In-frame beta chains were kept once TCRdb had trimmed the public reads at Q25 with fastp and called clones with MiXCR. Each record represents a unique CDR3 protein, reported with the most common genes and DNA among its rows. The V and J calls come from TCRdb's annotation, not from the publication. Counted in this sample were approximately 240,000 distinct CDR3 sequences; about a sixth of them appeared once. Together, the top ten hold about 3.5% of the sample.

Deletion took 6 bases off V and 1 base off J, with a span of 16 bases between the germline ends. Including the terminal cysteine and phenylalanine, the CDR3 comprises 15 residues. Only CDR3 DNA remains: 45 bases, in frame from the first base. Results and caveats for the whole study, not just this receptor: Clones contracting from day 15 to 85 had balanced CD4/CD8 phenotypes, while a second wave expanding from day 15 to 37 was biased towards CD4+. Whether the second-wave clones peaking on day 37 were SARS-CoV-2 specific was not confirmed. Contracting CD4+ clones turned up mainly in the CM and EM memory subsets, whereas EMRA was where CD8+ clones were enriched. Some responding clones were detected in pre-infection memory, suggesting pre-existing cross-reactive memory T cells joined the SARS-CoV-2 response. Only a couple of mild cases were covered by the study, and larger cohorts that include severe cases with pre-infection samples were considered necessary.

As regards this clonotype: The antigen this receptor binds is unknown. The input lacks base qualities; no much larger clone sits a single base away.

PBMCs were isolated by Ficoll-Paque density gradient centrifugation. This receptor was identified in a man aged 18-30 years who had mild COVID-19 (a few samples of this study predate the infection). The sample titles of this study are shuffled in the database, so cell type and time point are left out; the donor was told from shared clones. Sequenced input: PBMCs or a T cell subset sorted from them (not recorded which). This chain joins TRBV12-3 or TRBV12-4 to TRBJ2-7; the D region is possibly TRBD1 or TRBD2, each matching across 5 bases. In nucleotide form, the sequence is TGTGCCAGCAGCCAACCCGGGACCGCGTCCTACGAGCAGTACTTC. Its amino acids are CASSQPGTASYEQYF.